Listed below are T cell receptor beta chains from one sample, sequenced in a study of T-cell reconstitution after alpha-beta-depleted transplantation in children. TCRdb reprocessed the PCR reads via MiXCR and lists one record per CDR3 protein. The data contain hundreds of thousands of distinct CDR3 sequences, under 15% of them singletons. The specimen was PBMCs, collected before TCRalphabeta/CD19-depleted stem cell transplant. These receptors came from a girl aged 2-10 years with congenital amegakaryocytic thrombocytopenia, due to receive a stem cell transplant. Each CDR3 is given with its conserved first and last residue. D genes are given only for firm matches. Some rows have no size entry. The others give once, few or many, or a class for an expanded clone.

v_call	d_call	j_call	clone_size	cdr3_aa	cdr3_nt
TRBV20-1	NA	TRBJ2-5	many	CSLRREMYQETQYF	TGCAGTCTTCGTCGGGAGATGTACCAAGAGACCCAGTACTTC
TRBV20-1	NA	TRBJ2-5	few	CSARRGAGVGETQYF	TGCAGTGCTAGGAGGGGAGCGGGTGTAGGAGAGACCCAGTACTTC
TRBV7-6	NA	TRBJ2-3	few	CASSLFPSSTDTQYF	TGTGCCAGCAGCTTATTTCCTTCAAGCACAGATACGCAGTATTTT
TRBV25-1	NA	TRBJ2-7	few	CASSVGQIYEQYF	TGTGCCAGCAGTGTCGGACAGATTTACGAGCAGTACTTC
TRBV28	NA	TRBJ2-1	few	CASSLSSVPLLSNEQFF	TGTGCCAGCAGTCTTTCCTCAGTACCCCTCTTGTCCAATGAGCAGTTCTTC
TRBV20-1	NA	TRBJ1-2	NA	CCARDPGRDGYGYTF	TGCTGTGCTAGAGATCCCGGCAGGGATGGCTATGGCTACACCTTC
TRBV6-5	TRBD1	TRBJ2-3	few	CASSYGTGGGDTQYF	TGTGCCAGCAGTTACGGGACAGGAGGAGGAGATACGCAGTATTTT
TRBV7-6	NA	TRBJ2-1	NA	CASSLVGLPNNEQFF	TGTGCCAGCAGCTTAGTGGGACTTCCAAACAATGAGCAGTTCTTC
TRBV20-1	TRBD1	TRBJ2-7	few	CSAGQGALTYEQYF	TGCAGTGCTGGCCAGGGGGCACTCACCTACGAGCAGTACTTC
TRBV4-2	TRBD2	TRBJ2-5	few	CASSQEALAGGPGETQYF	TGTGCCAGCAGCCAAGAAGCCCTAGCGGGAGGGCCGGGGGAGACCCAGTACTTC
TRBV5-1	NA	TRBJ2-2	NA	CASSLVGSVGTGELFF	TGCGCCAGCAGCTTGGTTGGTAGCGTGGGCACCGGGGAGCTGTTTTTT
TRBV7-2	NA	TRBJ2-2	many	CASSLGGHANTGELFF	TGTGCCAGCAGCTTAGGGGGACACGCGAACACCGGGGAGCTGTTTTTT
TRBV6-4	NA	TRBJ1-2	once	CASSAWVGGAQDDKERSGYTF	TGTGCCAGCAGTGCCTGGGTTGGAGGGGCACAAGATGATAAGGAGAGGAGTGGCTACACCTTC
TRBV20-1	NA	TRBJ2-7	NA	CSAREGPEEQYF	TGCAGTGCTAGAGAGGGACCGGAGGAGCAGTACTTC
TRBV20-1	TRBD2	TRBJ2-3	NA	CSASSGSADTQYF	TGCAGTGCTTCTAGCGGGAGTGCGGATACGCAGTATTTT
TRBV14	TRBD2	TRBJ2-3	NA	CASSHQTTSGDTDTQYF	TGTGCCAGCAGCCACCAAACCACTAGCGGGGACACAGATACGCAGTATTTT
TRBV10-3	TRBD2	TRBJ2-7	NA	CAISELRGSFDEQYF	TGTGCCATCAGTGAGCTACGCGGGAGTTTCGACGAGCAGTACTTC
TRBV29-1	TRBD2	TRBJ2-1	NA	CSVPGPSGGSYNEQFF	TGCAGCGTCCCCGGGCCTAGCGGTGGGTCCTACAATGAGCAGTTCTTC
TRBV5-1	TRBD2	TRBJ2-1	many	CASSLASGSQSEQFF	TGCGCCAGCAGCTTGGCTAGCGGGAGCCAAAGTGAGCAGTTCTTC
TRBV10-3	NA	TRBJ2-1	many	CAITSKVVDEQFF	TGTGCCATCACGAGCAAGGTTGTCGATGAGCAGTTCTTC
TRBV20-1	NA	TRBJ2-5	many	CSAGSRMETQYF	TGCAGTGCTGGCAGTCGAATGGAGACCCAGTACTTC
TRBV12-3/TRBV12-4	TRBD1	TRBJ1-2	NA	CASSPQGEGYTF	TGTGCCAGCAGCCCACAGGGGGAAGGCTACACCTTC